This T cell receptor (beta chain) was recorded in a study of CD8 T cells in Susac syndrome. Study findings and constraints: It was acknowledged in the study that the number of individuals who were included in its TCR sequencing and HLA analysis was relatively small.

CD8+ and CD4+ T cells taken from blood had their TCR beta sequenced. Controls were age- and sex-matched healthy donors. TEMRA cells were FACS-enriched, with CD8+ and CD4+ T cells isolated negatively. On this clonotype: Its antigen is not known.

V was pared by 4 bases and J by 6 bases, with 8 bases of the junction left unmatched. The CDR3 runs to 14 residues. The authors reverse transcribed roughly 0.45 to 1 ug RNA with random hexamers. TCRdb reprocessed the immunoSEQ multiplex PCR reads with MiXCR, giving one entry per CDR3 protein. The sample lists about 200,000 distinct CDR3 sequences, 85% to 95% occurring once. The genes are TRBV12-3 or TRBV12-4 and TRBJ2-7, with 8 nucleotides matching TRBD1. The origin of this receptor is a human donor in good health. The sample was CD4+ T cells from PBMCs. The CDR3 reads CASSSDRVSLEQYF. CDR3 bases: TGTGCCAGCAGTTCGGACAGGGTGAGTCTCGAGCAGTACTTC.